The rows below give T cell receptor beta chains drawn from one sample of a study of blood T cells in healthy people across ages. TCRdb used MiXCR to reprocess the 5' RACE reads, holding one entry per CDR3 protein. The sample consists of about 1.1 million distinct CDR3 sequences, around two fifths of them appearing once. Input material: blood. These receptors were taken from a man aged 18-30 years in good health. The CDR3 runs from the conserved cysteine through the conserved F or W. The order of the fields is clone size, V gene, D gene, J gene, CDR3 DNA, CDR3 protein. The D gene is left open where the match is weak. The size entry is marked missing in some rows and otherwise reads once, few, many or a size class.

clone size: -; V gene: TRBV9; D gene: -; J gene: TRBJ2-1; CDR3 DNA: TGTGCCAGCAACGGAGATCCCGGGAGACCGAACAATGAGCAGTTCTTC; CDR3 protein: CASNGDPGRPNNEQFF
clone size: few; V gene: TRBV5-1; D gene: TRBD1; J gene: TRBJ2-1; CDR3 DNA: TGCGCCAGCAGCCCAGGGGGTTTTCGCTTCAATGAGCAGTTCTTC; CDR3 protein: CASSPGGFRFNEQFF
clone size: -; V gene: TRBV10-3; D gene: -; J gene: TRBJ1-5; CDR3 DNA: TGTGCCATCAGTGACATGGGAACCTATCAGCCCCAGCATTTT; CDR3 protein: CAISDMGTYQPQHF
clone size: few; V gene: TRBV19; D gene: -; J gene: TRBJ1-2; CDR3 DNA: TGTGCCAGTAGTATAGGATGGACAGCCGTCAACTATGGCTACACCTTC; CDR3 protein: CASSIGWTAVNYGYTF
clone size: few; V gene: TRBV9; D gene: TRBD2; J gene: TRBJ2-5; CDR3 DNA: TGTGCCAGCAGCGCCGGTCTAGCGGGGGTAGAGACCCAGTACTTC; CDR3 protein: CASSAGLAGVETQYF
clone size: -; V gene: TRBV4-1; D gene: -; J gene: TRBJ1-5; CDR3 DNA: TGCGCCAGCAGCCAAACTGGGGGGGCTGGTAGCAATCAGCCCCAGCATTTT; CDR3 protein: CASSQTGGAGSNQPQHF
clone size: few; V gene: TRBV10-3; D gene: -; J gene: TRBJ2-6; CDR3 DNA: TGTGCCATCAACGGGGAGAGCTCTGGGGCCAACGTCCTGACTTTC; CDR3 protein: CAINGESSGANVLTF
clone size: -; V gene: TRBV6-2/TRBV6-3; D gene: -; J gene: TRBJ1-2; CDR3 DNA: TGTGCCAGCAGTAACAGGTTTAACTATGGCTACACCTTC; CDR3 protein: CASSNRFNYGYTF
clone size: few; V gene: TRBV3-1; D gene: TRBD1; J gene: TRBJ2-1; CDR3 DNA: TGTGCCAGCAGCCAAGACCGGACAGGGAATGAGCAGTTCTTC; CDR3 protein: CASSQDRTGNEQFF
clone size: few; V gene: TRBV6-2/TRBV6-3; D gene: -; J gene: TRBJ1-2; CDR3 DNA: TGTGCCAGCAGTTACGTGGGGGAGTTTGTCAACTATGGCTACACCTTC; CDR3 protein: CASSYVGEFVNYGYTF
clone size: few; V gene: TRBV27; D gene: TRBD1; J gene: TRBJ1-2; CDR3 DNA: TGTGCCAGCAGTCGGTCAGGGACAGGGGTCTATGGCTACACCTTC; CDR3 protein: CASSRSGTGVYGYTF
clone size: few; V gene: TRBV15; D gene: -; J gene: TRBJ2-3; CDR3 DNA: TGTGCCACCAGCAGAGACCCGACAATGGGAGATACGCAGTATTTT; CDR3 protein: CATSRDPTMGDTQYF
clone size: -; V gene: TRBV6-1; D gene: TRBD2; J gene: TRBJ2-5; CDR3 DNA: TGTGCCACGAGCGGGGGGGCCTGGAATGAGCAGTACTTC; CDR3 protein: CATSGGAWNEQYF
clone size: -; V gene: TRBV29-1; D gene: -; J gene: TRBJ2-5; CDR3 DNA: TGCAGCGTTGATTATACAAGGAAGGAGACCCAGTACTTC; CDR3 protein: CSVDYTRKETQYF
clone size: once; V gene: TRBV12-3/TRBV12-4; D gene: -; J gene: TRBJ1-2; CDR3 DNA: TGTGCCAGCAGGTTAGCGACAGGATATTACACCTTC; CDR3 protein: CASRLATGYYTF
clone size: -; V gene: TRBV13; D gene: TRBD1; J gene: TRBJ2-7; CDR3 DNA: TGTGCCAGCAGCCTTATAGACAGGGACCCCTACGAGCAGTACTTC; CDR3 protein: CASSLIDRDPYEQYF
clone size: few; V gene: TRBV4-3; D gene: -; J gene: TRBJ2-1; CDR3 DNA: TGCGCCAGCAGCCAAGATAGCAGTCGCTACAATGAGCAGTTCTTC; CDR3 protein: CASSQDSSRYNEQFF
clone size: -; V gene: TRBV6-1; D gene: -; J gene: TRBJ1-1; CDR3 DNA: TGTGCCAGCAGCAGACTCATTAGCGCCGAAGCTTTCTTT; CDR3 protein: CASSRLISAEAFF
clone size: few; V gene: TRBV5-6; D gene: TRBD1; J gene: TRBJ1-5; CDR3 DNA: TGTGCCACCACGCACAGGGGACCGTCTAGCAATCAGCCCCAGCATTTT; CDR3 protein: CATTHRGPSSNQPQHF
clone size: -; V gene: TRBV7-8; D gene: -; J gene: TRBJ2-3; CDR3 DNA: TGTGCCAGCAGCCCATCCGGGGTCCTAACCAAAACCGGAGATACGCAGTATTTT; CDR3 protein: CASSPSGVLTKTGDTQYF
clone size: few; V gene: TRBV3-1; D gene: -; J gene: TRBJ1-2; CDR3 DNA: TGTGCCAGCAGCCAAAGGACAGCAAATGGCTACACCTTC; CDR3 protein: CASSQRTANGYTF
clone size: -; V gene: TRBV27; D gene: TRBD1; J gene: TRBJ1-2; CDR3 DNA: TGTGCCAGCAGTTTATCGGCAGGGGGGAAAATGGGCTACACCTTC; CDR3 protein: CASSLSAGGKMGYTF
clone size: -; V gene: TRBV20-1; D gene: TRBD1; J gene: TRBJ2-1; CDR3 DNA: TGCAGTGCTGACACCCCCGGGACAGTAAGCAATGAGCAGTTCTTC; CDR3 protein: CSADTPGTVSNEQFF
clone size: few; V gene: TRBV20-1; D gene: -; J gene: TRBJ2-3; CDR3 DNA: TGCAGTGCTAGGGGACCTCACCACAGAACGGGGGAAACAGATACGCAGTATTTT; CDR3 protein: CSARGPHHRTGETDTQYF
clone size: -; V gene: TRBV12-3/TRBV12-4; D gene: -; J gene: TRBJ1-2; CDR3 DNA: TGTGCCAGCAGCCGCGGGACTTATGGGGGCTACACCTTC; CDR3 protein: CASSRGTYGGYTF
clone size: -; V gene: TRBV9; D gene: TRBD1; J gene: TRBJ2-2; CDR3 DNA: TGTGCCAGCAGCGTGGACAGGGGGCAATTCGGGGAGCTGTTTTTT; CDR3 protein: CASSVDRGQFGELFF
clone size: few; V gene: TRBV4-1; D gene: TRBD2; J gene: TRBJ2-5; CDR3 DNA: TGCGCCAGCAGCCACGGTAGACTAGCGGGACAAGAGACCCAGTACTTC; CDR3 protein: CASSHGRLAGQETQYF
clone size: -; V gene: TRBV29-1; D gene: -; J gene: TRBJ2-3; CDR3 DNA: TGCAGCGTTGATGGGTCGGTAAATACGCAGTATTTT; CDR3 protein: CSVDGSVNTQYF
clone size: few; V gene: TRBV7-9; D gene: -; J gene: TRBJ2-1; CDR3 DNA: TGTGCCAGCAGCTTAGAAGCCGGGACCGCCTGGACTGAGCAGTTCTTC; CDR3 protein: CASSLEAGTAWTEQFF
clone size: -; V gene: TRBV7-2; D gene: -; J gene: TRBJ2-1; CDR3 DNA: TGTGCCAGCAGCTTAGTCCCGAGCGAGGAGCAGTTCTTC; CDR3 protein: CASSLVPSEEQFF
clone size: few; V gene: TRBV9; D gene: -; J gene: TRBJ1-1; CDR3 DNA: TGTGCCAGCAGCAGAGAAATGGCTTTGAACACTGAAGCTTTCTTT; CDR3 protein: CASSREMALNTEAFF
clone size: -; V gene: TRBV11-2; D gene: -; J gene: TRBJ1-2; CDR3 DNA: TGTGCCAGCAGCTTAGAGGGATTTGTAGGCAGGAGCTATGACTACACCTTC; CDR3 protein: CASSLEGFVGRSYDYTF
clone size: -; V gene: TRBV20-1; D gene: TRBD1; J gene: TRBJ2-5; CDR3 DNA: TGCAGTGCTACCGGGACAGGGGAAGAGACCCAGTACTTC; CDR3 protein: CSATGTGEETQYF
clone size: -; V gene: TRBV20-1; D gene: -; J gene: TRBJ1-4; CDR3 DNA: TGCAGTGCTCTCCGACAGAATGAAAAACTGTTTTTT; CDR3 protein: CSALRQNEKLFF
clone size: -; V gene: TRBV15; D gene: TRBD2; J gene: TRBJ2-5; CDR3 DNA: TGTGCCACCAGCATGGGGACTAGCGGTCGGTACTTC; CDR3 protein: CATSMGTSGRYF
clone size: -; V gene: TRBV20-1; D gene: -; J gene: TRBJ2-2; CDR3 DNA: TGCAGTGCCCGGGGGCTAGCACGGCCCGGCGGGGAGCTGTTTTTT; CDR3 protein: CSARGLARPGGELFF
clone size: -; V gene: TRBV7-8; D gene: TRBD2; J gene: TRBJ2-1; CDR3 DNA: TGTGCCAGTAGTGAACTAGCGGGAACCTACAATGAGCAGTTCTTC; CDR3 protein: CASSELAGTYNEQFF
clone size: many; V gene: TRBV4-1; D gene: TRBD1; J gene: TRBJ1-2; CDR3 DNA: TGCGCCAGCAGCCACATTGGACAGGGAGGTGGCTACACCTTC; CDR3 protein: CASSHIGQGGGYTF
clone size: -; V gene: TRBV4-1; D gene: -; J gene: TRBJ2-1; CDR3 DNA: TGCGCCAGCAGCCATTTGACCTCAGAGCAGTTCTTC; CDR3 protein: CASSHLTSEQFF
clone size: few; V gene: TRBV20-1; D gene: -; J gene: TRBJ2-5; CDR3 DNA: TGCAGTGCTAGAGCTGGGCAGGGGCTAGGAGAGACCCAGTACTTC; CDR3 protein: CSARAGQGLGETQYF
clone size: few; V gene: TRBV14; D gene: -; J gene: TRBJ2-1; CDR3 DNA: TGTGCCAGCAGCCAAGGTCTAGAGTTACGGTTCTTC; CDR3 protein: CASSQGLELRFF
clone size: -; V gene: TRBV7-3; D gene: -; J gene: TRBJ2-7; CDR3 DNA: TGTGCCAGCAGCTTAGTCCCCTCCTACGAGCAGTACTTC; CDR3 protein: CASSLVPSYEQYF
clone size: -; V gene: TRBV20-1; D gene: TRBD2; J gene: TRBJ2-1; CDR3 DNA: TGCAGTGCTAGAGATCGGACTAGCGGGGACTACAATGAGCAGTTCTTC; CDR3 protein: CSARDRTSGDYNEQFF
clone size: few; V gene: TRBV6-5; D gene: TRBD1; J gene: TRBJ1-2; CDR3 DNA: TGTGCCAGCAGTTACATTAGGGGGCAGGGGAACTATGGCTACACCTTC; CDR3 protein: CASSYIRGQGNYGYTF
clone size: -; V gene: TRBV20-1; D gene: TRBD2; J gene: TRBJ2-5; CDR3 DNA: TGCAGTGCGGCGGTCCTAGCGGAAGAGACCCAGTACTTC; CDR3 protein: CSAAVLAEETQYF
clone size: few; V gene: TRBV9; D gene: -; J gene: TRBJ2-1; CDR3 DNA: TGTGCCAGCAGCGTAGCCGCTACAGAAGACAATGAGCAGTTCTTC; CDR3 protein: CASSVAATEDNEQFF